This TCR beta chain was identified during a study of monozygotic twins with inflammatory bowel disease. The CDR3 consists of 11 residues. Germline V gene lookup returns CDR1 SEHNR and CDR2 FQNEAQ (reference sequence). No DNA is given; TCRdb re-called the 5' RACE reads and lists each CDR3 protein once. Recorded here are over 100,000 distinct CDR3 sequences; the top ten clones represent around 12%. Material for sequencing was blood. The chain couples TRBV7-9 to TRBJ2-7. This receptor was obtained from a human donor with ulcerative colitis or Crohn's disease, or a healthy co-twin of an affected twin (not recorded which). CDR3 protein: CASSPSHEQYF.